Shown below are 6 T cell receptor beta chains from a single sample sequenced in a study of cytomegalovirus exposure and HLA in healthy donors. The PCR used 60 Vbeta and 13 Jbeta primers. Assay: immunoSEQ multiplex PCR; the TCRdb copy retains only in-frame clones and omits some. The sample holds 150,000 to 200,000 clones, 65% to 85% seen once. Sequencing was carried out using PBMCs. These receptors were obtained from a boy aged 2-9 years in good health and CMV-seronegative.

The chain is built from TRBV19 and TRBJ2-1; the D gene is possibly TRBD1 (6 bases). Deletions cut 6 bases from V and 0 bases from J, with 21 bases between. Germline V CDR1 and CDR2: LNHDA, SQIVND (reference sequence). The CDR3 covers 18 residues. The CDR3 DNA follows: TGTGCCAGTAGCCCCCAGGGATGTCAGGGGTGCTCCTACAATGAGCAGTTCTTC. Its protein is CASSPQGCQGCSYNEQFF.

V is TRBV27 and J is TRBJ2-6, with TRBD1 matching 8 bases. V trimming: 2 bases; J trimming: 2 bases; junction bases outside the gene matches: 2. CDR1 MNHEY and CDR2 SMNVEV come from the germline V gene (reference sequence). This CDR3 is 16 amino acids long. The CDR3 DNA is TGTGCCAGCAGTTTACGGACAGGGACTGGGGCCAACGTCCTGACTTTC. It specifies CASSLRTGTGANVLTF.

The gene calls are TRBV30 and TRBJ1-6; 8 nucleotides match TRBD1. The V and J ends lost 2 bases and 9 bases, in that order; junction bases with no gene match: 15. Germline CDR1 and CDR2: GTSNPN and SVGIG (reference sequence). This CDR3 has 17 amino acids. The chain's CDR3 is CAWSTPYRGKKGSPLHF. Written as DNA, the CDR3 is TGTGCCTGGAGTACACCTTACAGGGGGAAAAAGGGTTCACCCCTCCACTTT. Supplemented by reference TRBV30 and TRBJ1-6, the full variable domain reads SQTIHQWPATLVQPVGSPLSLECTVEGTSNPNLYWYRQAAGRGLQLLFYSVGIGQISSEVPQNLSASRPQDRQFILSSKKLLLSDSGFYLCAWSTPYRGKKGSPLHFGNGTRLTVT.

The chain employs TRBV27 and TRBJ1-1; no reliable D call. This CDR3 is 15 amino acids long. Germline CDR1 reads MNHEY; CDR2 reads SMNVEV (reference sequence). V shed 5 bases and J shed 4 bases, with 17 bases lying between them. As DNA, the CDR3 is TGTGCCAGCAGTCCTTCTCCGACCGGGATCACTGAAGCTTTCTTT. Residues: CASSPSPTGITEAFF.

The CDR3 reads CASSSRLEDQPQHF. CDR3 DNA: TGTGCCAGCAGCTCTAGGCTGGAGGATCAGCCCCAGCATTTT. The chain uses TRBV7-2 and TRBJ1-5; D gene uncertain. This CDR3 has 14 residues. CDR1 and CDR2 from the germline V gene are SGHTA and FQGNSA. Trimming stripped 4 bases from V and 5 bases from J, with 12 bases between.

The rearrangement joins TRBV12-5 to TRBJ2-7; maybe TRBD1 (5 bases). The germline V and J ends were trimmed by 0 bases and 7 bases, with 16 bases remaining between them. The germline V gene has CDR1 LGHNT and CDR2 FRNRAP. This CDR3 is built from 15 residues. The DNA of the CDR3 is TGTGCTAGTGGTTTGGTACCCCAGGGCCTGGGGGAGCAGTACTTC. Translated, it gives CASGLVPQGLGEQYF.